These 9 T cell receptor beta chains share one sample of origin, sequenced in a study of blood T cell repertoires in COVID-19. TCRdb's copy holds only in-frame clones and misses some; the assay was immunoSEQ multiplex PCR. The sample lists 90,000 to 100,000 clones; about 79% were seen once. Sequencing was carried out using peripheral blood. All receptors derive from a man aged 60 to 75 with acute or convalescent COVID-19.

The CDR3 here is CASSLGGREKLFF. The CDR3 coding sequence is TGTGCCAGCAGTTTGGGGGGGAGAGAAAAACTGTTTTTT. This rearrangement joins TRBV28 to TRBJ1-4; D might be TRBD1 (5 bases). The CDR3 loop spans 13 amino acids. In germline, CDR1 is MDHEN, CDR2 SYDVKM. V was cut by 3 bases and J by 8 bases, with 10 bases left in between.

V usage is TRBV7-9 and J usage is TRBJ1-5; D gene ambiguous. CDR1 and CDR2 from the germline V gene are SEHNR and FQNEAQ (reference sequence). The CDR3 length is 16 residues. The germline V and J ends were trimmed by 1 base and 0 bases, with 10 bases remaining between them. CDR3 coding DNA: TGTGCCAGCAGCTTAGGTTCGGTTTCTAGCAATCAGCCCCAGCATTTT. This codes for CASSLGSVSSNQPQHF.

This sequence joins TRBV2 and TRBJ1-2, with D tentatively TRBD1 (6 bases). CDR3 length equals 14 residues. Germline assignment: CDR1 SNHLY and CDR2 FYNNEI. V lost 6 bases, J lost 4 bases, and 15 bases lay in between. The CDR3 loop reads CASSLYTGSYGYTF. The CDR3 bases are TGTGCCAGCAGCCTTTACACAGGGAGCTATGGCTACACCTTC.

The chain is built from TRBV12-3 or TRBV12-4 and TRBJ2-5, with TRBD2 matching over 7 bases. The trim removed 4 bases at V and 2 bases at J, leaving 1 base unmatched. The CDR3 consists of 13 residues. DNA of the CDR3: TGTGCCAGCAGTTCGGGACTACAAGAGACCCAGTACTTC. It translates to CASSSGLQETQYF.

The V and J genes are TRBV5-1 and TRBJ1-2; 9 nucleotides align to TRBD1. CDR1 is SGHRS and CDR2 is YFSETQ in the germline V gene. The CDR3 has 15 amino acids. J gave up 2 bases and V 4 bases, and 6 bases lay outside the gene matches. CDR3 bases: TGCGCCAGCAGCCCACGGACAGGGGAGAACTATGGCTACACCTTC. Its protein product is CASSPRTGENYGYTF.

The chain combines TRBV6-5 with TRBJ1-5, with 7 bases aligning to TRBD1. This CDR3 contains 15 residues. V shed 7 bases and J 6 bases; nucleotides not matched to a gene: 12. Germline CDR1 and CDR2: MNHEY and SVGAGI. The CDR3 region is CASMILTGVGQPQHF. The CDR3 DNA follows: TGTGCCAGCATGATACTAACAGGGGTAGGTCAGCCCCAGCATTTT.

The chain links TRBV5-6 to TRBJ1-5; 7 positions match TRBD1. V shed 4 bases, J shed 3 bases, and the junction held 13 bases outside the gene matches. Germline V CDR1 and CDR2: SGHDT, YYEEEE. The CDR3 runs 17 residues. The CDR3 sequence: CASSLRGAGGFNQPQHF. In nucleotides, the CDR3 is TGTGCCAGCAGCCTCAGGGGGGCAGGGGGTTTCAATCAGCCCCAGCATTTT.

J is TRBJ1-2 and V is TRBV18; possibly TRBD1 for D (5 bases). Trimming shortened V by 2 bases and J by 1 base, and 11 bases separated the two germline ends. From germline, CDR1 is KGHSH and CDR2 LQKENI. The CDR3 is 15 residues long. This chain's CDR3 is CASSPGADLNYGYTF. The DNA for the CDR3 is TGTGCCAGCTCACCAGGGGCAGATCTTAACTATGGCTACACCTTC. The whole variable domain, filled in from reference TRBV18 and TRBJ1-2, reads NAGVMQNPRHLVRRRGQEARLRCSPMKGHSHVYWYRQLPEEGLKFMVYLQKENIIDESGMPKERFSAEFPKEGPSILRIQQVVRGDSAAYFCASSPGADLNYGYTFGSGTRLTVV.

As regards this clone: Germline is not matched at one junction end, which may reflect a read error. The rearrangement joins TRBV5-1 to TRBJ1-2, with 9 bases identical to TRBD1. Germline V CDR1 and CDR2: SGHRS, YFSETQ. The CDR3 is made up of 13 amino acids. CDR3 in amino acids: CASSFTEGQGLAF. The CDR3 bases are TGCGCCAGCAGCTTCACCGAGGGACAGGGCTTGGCCTTC.